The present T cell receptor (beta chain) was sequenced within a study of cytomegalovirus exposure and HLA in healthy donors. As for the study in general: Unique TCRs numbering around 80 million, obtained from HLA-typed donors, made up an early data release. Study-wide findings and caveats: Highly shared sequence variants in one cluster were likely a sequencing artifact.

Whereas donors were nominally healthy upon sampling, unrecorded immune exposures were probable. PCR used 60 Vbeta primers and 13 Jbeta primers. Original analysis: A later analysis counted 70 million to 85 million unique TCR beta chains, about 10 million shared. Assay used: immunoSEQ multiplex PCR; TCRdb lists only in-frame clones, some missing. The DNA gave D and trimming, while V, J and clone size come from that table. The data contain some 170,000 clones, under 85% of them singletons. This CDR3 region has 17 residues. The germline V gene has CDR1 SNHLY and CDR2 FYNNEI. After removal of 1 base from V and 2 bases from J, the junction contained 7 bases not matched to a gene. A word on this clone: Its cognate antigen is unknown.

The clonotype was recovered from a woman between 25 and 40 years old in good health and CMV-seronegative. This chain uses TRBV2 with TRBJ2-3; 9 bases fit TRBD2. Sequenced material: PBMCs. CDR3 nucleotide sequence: TGTGCCAGCAGTGAAGGAGCTAGCGGGGACTACACAGATACGCAGTATTTT. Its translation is CASSEGASGDYTDTQYF.